This T cell receptor (beta chain) was sequenced for a study of blood T cell repertoires in COVID-19. Study-level background: Italy, Spain and the United States were the sources of the convalescent and acute COVID-19 samples. In each case, the material was cDNA or gDNA derived from T cells, B-cell-depleted T cells, or PBMCs.

Germline V gene sequence: CDR1 SGDLS, CDR2 YYNGEE. The germline V and J ends were trimmed by 3 bases and 0 bases, with 5 bases remaining between them. The CDR3 totals 13 residues. Original analysis: Amplification from reference gene primers served as the basis for estimated nucleated cell counts. The protocol was immunoSEQ multiplex PCR, while the TCRdb copy is restricted to in-frame clones and leaves out a portion. Clone size and V and J calls were adopted from that table, with D and trimming inferred from the DNA. The sample records some 260,000 clones, approximately 85% being singletons. The material sequenced was peripheral blood. The receptor comes from a woman aged 25 to 39 with acute or convalescent COVID-19. The chain employs TRBV9 and TRBJ2-3; D gene unclear. The CDR3 region is CASSGHSTDTQYF. The CDR3 DNA follows: TGTGCCAGCAGCGGTCATAGCACAGATACGCAGTATTTT.